This TCR beta chain was identified in a study of T cell clonality in common variable immunodeficiency. Study-wide results and limits: In common variable immunodeficiency, TCR beta chains reportedly carried fewer deletions and N-nucleotide insertions. Patient heterogeneity in the CVID cohort limited correlations between repertoire features and clinical complications.

This clone was found a few times. Its antigen is unidentified. With the read ending 3 residues before the CDR3 end, the germline J gene is used to fill in that end. Diagnosis required reduced IgG, IgA and/or IgM with specific antibody deficiency. This CDR3 region has 13 residues. Germline V gives CDR1 KGHSH, CDR2 LQKENI. V shed 3 bases and J shed 1 base, with 7 bases lying between them. Profiling relied on immunoSEQ multiplex PCR, and the TCRdb table lists in-frame clones only, not all of them. This repertoire holds about 34,000 clones, and none appear only once. Sequencing was performed on peripheral blood mononuclear cells. This chain uses TRBV18 with TRBJ2-7; TRBD1 is a possible D gene (6 bases). This receptor was taken from a human donor with common variable immunodeficiency. The covered CDR3 bases are TGTGCCAGCTCACCGGACAGATCCTACGAG. It codes for CASSPDRSYE. The entire CDR3 protein is CASSPDRSYEQYF.